This T cell receptor beta chain emerged from a study of blood T cells in healthy people across ages. It was with a sample-barcoded 5' primer and a J-beta primer mix that a second PCR of roughly 7 to 12 cycles was run. MiXCR, applied by TCRdb to the 5' RACE reads, yields one record per CDR3 protein. The sample lists some 700,000 distinct CDR3 sequences; approximately 39% were seen once. With respect to this clonotype: At one of its ends the junction is not consistent with the germline gene, which may arise from a read error.

Donors were systemically healthy Caucasian individuals from Russia aged roughly 6 to 100 years. The CDR3 extends over 16 amino acids. CDR1 MNHEY and CDR2 SVGEGT come from the germline V gene. The chain links TRBV6-2 or TRBV6-3 to TRBJ1-1; TRBD1 aligns across 10 bases. This TCR came from a woman in her fifties or sixties in good health. Sequencing was performed on blood. The CDR3 DNA sequence: TGTGCCGGCAGTTACTCTTCGGGACAGGGGTTCCCTGAAGCTTTCTTT. This translates into CAGSYSSGQGFPEAFF.